The 31 T cell receptor beta chains given below trace back to one sample, sequenced in a study of cytomegalovirus exposure and HLA in healthy donors. The PCR had 60 Vbeta and 13 Jbeta primers. Clones were read by immunoSEQ multiplex PCR, and TCRdb kept only the in-frame ones, dropping some. The data contain 190,000 or so clones, around 83% of them seen just once; the ten biggest clones take up 1.5% to 2%. Material: PBMCs. Receptors were obtained from a man between 45 and 60 years old in good health and CMV-seronegative.

This rearrangement joins TRBV7-2 to TRBJ1-3; no firm D call. Germline lookup yields CDR1 SGHTA and CDR2 FQGNSA. Trimming shortened V by 2 bases and J by 4 bases, and 9 bases separated the two germline ends. The CDR3 consists of 14 residues. The CDR3 coding sequence is TGTGCCAGCAGCTTATATAGTTTGGGAAACACCATATATTTT. This gives the protein CASSLYSLGNTIYF.

CDR3 protein: CASRKREGVNEQFF. Here the CDR3 DNA reads TGTGCCAGCAGGAAGCGGGAGGGGGTCAATGAGCAGTTCTTC. The chain employs TRBV7-9 and TRBJ2-1, with 10 bases lining up with TRBD2. V dropped 6 bases and J dropped 6; count of bases not matched to a gene: 5. Germline V gene lookup returns CDR1 SEHNR and CDR2 FQNEAQ (reference sequence). CDR3 length: 14 residues.

The chain links TRBV18 to TRBJ2-7; 8 bases are shared with TRBD1. The CDR3 contains 16 residues. V shed 5 bases and J 3 bases; nucleotides not matched to a gene: 12. Germline CDR1 is KGHSH and CDR2 is LQKENI. CDR3 nucleotide sequence: TGTGCCAGCTCATTAATCGACAGGGGTGGCATCTACGAGCAGTACTTC. It codes for CASSLIDRGGIYEQYF. The full variable domain, its missing parts supplied by reference TRBV18 and TRBJ2-7, is NAGVMQNPRHLVRRRGQEARLRCSPMKGHSHVYWYRQLPEEGLKFMVYLQKENIIDESGMPKERFSAEFPKEGPSILRIQQVVRGDSAAYFCASSLIDRGGIYEQYFGPGTRLTVT.

The chain carries TRBV7-9 and TRBJ2-5, with 11 bases matching TRBD2. The length of the CDR3 is 15 residues. From germline, CDR1 is SEHNR and CDR2 FQNEAQ (reference sequence). Unmatched junction bases numbered 4, after V lost 5 bases and J lost 2 bases. CDR3 nucleotides: TGTGCCAGCAGCCCCAGGACTAGCGGGCAAGAGACCCAGTACTTC. Translating it yields CASSPRTSGQETQYF.

The chain has TRBV27 and TRBJ2-7; TRBD1 is a possible D gene (6 bases). The V and J ends lost 3 bases and 3 bases respectively, with 15 bases between them. The CDR3 extends over 15 amino acids. The germline V gene encodes CDR1 MNHEY and CDR2 SMNVEV (reference sequence). This chain's CDR3 is CASSFPRGGLYEQYF. CDR3 nucleotide sequence: TGTGCCAGCAGTTTTCCCAGGGGTGGTCTCTACGAGCAGTACTTC.

The CDR3 DNA is TGTGCCAGCCATAGCGGGAGCGGGGCCGAGACCCAGTACTTC. This gives the protein CASHSGSGAETQYF. V gene TRBV6-6 combines with J gene TRBJ2-5; 9 positions agree with TRBD2. Germline CDR1 and CDR2: MNHNY and SVGAGI (reference sequence). CDR3 size: 14 residues. J was trimmed by 5 bases and V by 8 bases; bases with no gene match: 9.

This chain uses TRBV6-4 with TRBJ2-1, with TRBD2 as a possible D gene (6 bases). The CDR3 runs to 12 residues. Germline V gives CDR1 MRHNA, CDR2 SNTAGT. Trimming took 6 bases from V and 7 from J, leaving 10 bases between them. This chain's CDR3 is CASRGSGNEQFF. The DNA of the CDR3 is TGTGCCAGCAGGGGCAGCGGGAATGAGCAGTTCTTC.

The chain uses TRBV7-2 and TRBJ2-3, with 7 bases that match TRBD1. The germline V gene has CDR1 SGHTA and CDR2 FQGNSA. Trimming cost V 3 bases and J 3 bases; bases outside gene matches: 6. This CDR3 comprises 15 residues. The CDR3 DNA is TGTGCCAGCAGCTTTATGGGACAGATAACAGATACGCAGTATTTT. This sequence encodes CASSFMGQITDTQYF. The complete variable domain, with remaining parts taken from reference TRBV7-2 and TRBJ2-3, reads GAGVSQSPSNKVTEKGKDVELRCDPISGHTALYWYRQSLGQGLEFLIYFQGNSAPDKSGLPSDRFSAERTGGSVSTLTIQRTQQEDSAVYLCASSFMGQITDTQYFGPGTRLTVL.

CDR3 in DNA: TGTGCCAGCAGCTCGGGGCTAGCGGTCGGCTCAGATACGCAGTATTTT. Its translation is CASSSGLAVGSDTQYF. The chain has TRBV5-4 and TRBJ2-3, with 7 positions matching TRBD2. The V segment lost 3 bases and the J segment 4 bases; nucleotides outside the gene matches: 11. Germline V gene lookup returns CDR1 SGHNT and CDR2 YYREEE (reference sequence). The CDR3 is 16 amino acids.

V gene TRBV6-5 combines with J gene TRBJ2-2, with a weak D call TRBD2 (5 bases). From germline, CDR1 is MNHEY and CDR2 SVGAGI. V was clipped by 0 bases and J by 6 bases, with 14 bases between them. This CDR3 is built from 16 residues. CDR3 bases: TGTGCCAGCAGTTACTCGTGGACTCGCGGGTCCGGGGAGCTGTTTTTT. This sequence encodes CASSYSWTRGSGELFF.

The rearrangement joins TRBV6-1 to TRBJ2-7; 9 bases line up with TRBD2. The germline gives CDR1 MNHNS, CDR2 SASEGT. V lost 7 bases to trimming and J lost 4 bases; unmatched junction nucleotides: 5. The CDR3 spans 13 residues. Written as DNA, the CDR3 is TGTGCCAGCATGATAGCGGGAGAATACGAGCAGTACTTC. Translating it yields CASMIAGEYEQYF.

The rearrangement uses TRBV19 and TRBJ1-5; D not certain. CDR3 length: 15 residues. Germline CDR1 is LNHDA and CDR2 is SQIVND (reference sequence). V dropped 2 bases and J dropped 3 bases, with 11 bases sitting between them. The CDR3 protein is CASSISTVSNQPQHF. The CDR3 bases are TGTGCCAGTAGTATATCCACGGTCTCCAATCAGCCCCAGCATTTT.

The chain has TRBV5-1 and TRBJ2-5; the match to TRBD2 covers 7 bases. Judging by the DNA end, TRBJ2-7 fits better; the J call may be wrong. The CDR3 length is 15 residues. Germline values: CDR1 SGHRS, CDR2 YFSETQ. The CDR3 sequence is CASSRGTNDAYEQYF. The CDR3 bases are TGCGCCAGCAGCCGCGGGACTAACGATGCCTACGAGCAGTACTTC.

This chain connects TRBV27 to TRBJ2-7; D perhaps matches TRBD1 (6 bases). This CDR3 spans 13 amino acids. Germline CDR1 reads MNHEY; CDR2 reads SMNVEV (reference sequence). Trimming cost V 5 bases and J 1 base, with 9 bases left between them. Written as DNA, the CDR3 is TGTGCCAGCAGTCGGGACACGTCCTACGAGCAGTACTTC. This encodes CASSRDTSYEQYF.

V is TRBV7-9 and J is TRBJ1-6; D gene uncertain. The V end was cut by 2 bases, the J end by 5 bases, with 10 bases between. Germline V gives CDR1 SEHNR, CDR2 FQNEAQ (reference sequence). The CDR3 totals 15 residues. This chain's CDR3 is CASSLMSGDNSPLHF. DNA for the CDR3: TGTGCCAGCAGCTTAATGTCCGGGGATAATTCACCCCTCCACTTT.

The chain employs TRBV4-2 and TRBJ2-3, with 8 bases identical to TRBD2. The J segment lost 6 bases and the V segment lost 0 bases, leaving 11 bases of the junction unmatched. Germline V gives CDR1 LGHNA, CDR2 YNFKEQ. The CDR3 length is 17 residues. The DNA of the CDR3 is TGTGCCAGCAGCCAAGATCCGCGGGGGGTGGGCCGGGATACGCAGTATTTT. It specifies CASSQDPRGVGRDTQYF.

V gene TRBV7-9 combines with J gene TRBJ2-3, with 10 positions matching TRBD2. This CDR3 spans 16 amino acids. The V gene's germline CDR1 is SEHNR and CDR2 FQNEAQ (reference sequence). After removal of 1 base from V and 8 bases from J, the junction contained 9 bases not matched to a gene. CDR3 in DNA: TGTGCCAGCAGCTTAGGAAGCGGGGGGGCCGAGCGTACGCAGTATTTT. This codes for CASSLGSGGAERTQYF. Together with reference TRBV7-9 and TRBJ2-3, the CDR3 gives the full variable domain: DTGVSQNPRHKITKRGQNVTFRCDPISEHNRLYWYRQTLGQGPEFLTYFQNEAQLEKSRLLSDRFSAERPKGSFSTLEIQRTEQGDSAMYLCASSLGSGGAERTQYFGPGTRLTVL.

The chain combines TRBV9 with TRBJ1-1, with 8 nucleotides matching TRBD1. The CDR3 extends over 14 amino acids. CDR1 is SGDLS, CDR2 YYNGEE, per germline. Germline trimming cut 1 base from V and 2 bases from J; bases unmatched to any gene: 1. CDR3: CASSVSGGNTEAFF. CDR3 nucleotides: TGTGCCAGCAGCGTATCAGGGGGCAACACTGAAGCTTTCTTT.

This chain uses TRBV7-8 with TRBJ2-1; 7 nucleotides match TRBD2. Per germline, CDR1 SGHVS and CDR2 FQNEAQ. CDR3 size: 15 residues. V gave up 1 base and J gave up 3 bases; unmatched junction bases: 3. The CDR3 coding sequence is TGTGCCAGCAGCTTAGTGGGGGGGTTCTACAATGAGCAGTTCTTC. Encoded protein: CASSLVGGFYNEQFF.

The V gene is TRBV10-3, the J gene TRBJ2-6; 7 bases align to TRBD1. With V trimmed by 10 bases and J by 0 bases, 6 bases remained unmatched. Germline CDR1 ENHRY, CDR2 SYGVKD. The CDR3 has 15 amino acids. The CDR3 DNA sequence: TGTGCCACCGCCCGGGACAGCTCTGGGGCCAACGTCCTGACTTTC. Residues: CATARDSSGANVLTF.

This clone came up once. The chain combines TRBV28 with TRBJ2-3; 9 bases map to TRBD1. CDR3 length equals 14 residues. V gave up 6 bases and J gave up 5 bases; unmatched junction bases: 6. Per germline, CDR1 MDHEN and CDR2 SYDVKM. CDR3 protein: CASSNGQGIDTQYF. The CDR3 DNA is TGTGCCAGCAGCAACGGACAGGGGATAGATACGCAGTATTTT. The complete variable domain, with remaining parts taken from reference TRBV28 and TRBJ2-3, reads DVKVTQSSRYLVKRTGEKVFLECVQDMDHENMFWYRQDPGLGLRLIYFSYDVKMKEKGDIPEGYSVSREKKERFSLILESASTNQTSMYLCASSNGQGIDTQYFGPGTRLTVL.

The CDR3 protein is CSVLQGGHQPQHF. Written as DNA, the CDR3 is TGCAGCGTTCTACAGGGGGGCCATCAGCCCCAGCATTTT. The chain carries TRBV29-1 and TRBJ1-5, with 8 bases lining up with TRBD1. The CDR3 contains 13 residues. V lost 5 bases, J lost 5 bases, and 5 bases stayed unmatched. CDR1 and CDR2 from the germline V gene are SQVTM and ANQGSEA.

V gene TRBV7-2 combines with J gene TRBJ1-5; the D gene is possibly TRBD1 (5 bases). The CDR3 has 15 residues. CDR1 is SGHTA and CDR2 is FQGNSA in the germline V gene. Trimming stripped 4 bases from V and 3 bases from J, with 13 bases between. In DNA, the CDR3 is TGTGCCAGCAGCTCCCAGGGCCTCATCAATCAGCCCCAGCATTTT. As protein: CASSSQGLINQPQHF.

The chain combines TRBV6-5 with TRBJ2-5; maybe TRBD1 (6 bases). The tail of the sequence fits TRBJ2-7 better, so the J call may be wrong. The CDR3 totals 14 residues. CDR1 is MNHEY and CDR2 is SVGAGI in the germline V gene. The CDR3 is CASSRDTDSYEQYF. The CDR3 DNA follows: TGTGCCAGCAGCCGGGACACCGACTCCTACGAGCAGTACTTC.

The rearrangement uses TRBV19 and TRBJ1-5, with D perhaps TRBD1 (6 bases). Germline CDR1 and CDR2: LNHDA and SQIVND (reference sequence). Trimming took off 3 bases at V and 2 bases at J, with 11 bases between the two ends. This CDR3 contains 15 residues. The CDR3 loop reads CASSIQGKGNQPQHF. The CDR3 DNA reads as TGTGCCAGTAGTATTCAGGGGAAGGGCAATCAGCCCCAGCATTTT.

V gene TRBV19 combines with J gene TRBJ1-1; D may be TRBD1 (5 bases). V was clipped by 1 base and J by 4 bases, with 10 bases between them. CDR3 length equals 14 residues. Germline V CDR1 and CDR2: LNHDA, SQIVND (reference sequence). CDR3 loop: CASSIAPGPTEAFF. The CDR3 coding sequence is TGTGCCAGTAGTATAGCCCCAGGGCCCACTGAAGCTTTCTTT.

This chain uses TRBV11-1 with TRBJ1-4, with 7 bases aligning to TRBD1. With 5 bases clipped from V and 8 bases from J, the junction kept 8 bases outside the gene matches. The germline gives CDR1 SGHAT, CDR2 FQDESV (reference sequence). This CDR3 region has 14 residues. The chain's CDR3 is CASSGDRVREKLFF. The CDR3 DNA reads TGTGCCAGCAGCGGAGACAGGGTCCGCGAAAAACTGTTTTTT.

The V and J genes are TRBV7-2 and TRBJ1-2; D is ambiguous. The CDR3 covers 15 residues. Germline V gene sequence: CDR1 SGHTA, CDR2 FQGNSA. V lost 5 bases to trimming and J lost 4 bases, with 17 bases between them. CDR3 region: CASSLLVQPIYGYTF. DNA of the CDR3: TGTGCCAGCAGCCTACTAGTACAGCCGATCTATGGCTACACCTTC. Supplemented by reference TRBV7-2 and TRBJ1-2, the full variable domain reads GAGVSQSPSNKVTEKGKDVELRCDPISGHTALYWYRQSLGQGLEFLIYFQGNSAPDKSGLPSDRFSAERTGGSVSTLTIQRTQQEDSAVYLCASSLLVQPIYGYTFGSGTRLTVV.

The J gene is TRBJ2-5, the V gene TRBV7-8; D not resolved. The V gene lost 2 bases and the J gene lost 5 bases, with 6 bases spanning the gap. The CDR3 runs to 12 residues. Germline CDR1 reads SGHVS; CDR2 reads FQNEAQ. CDR3 in amino acids: CASSLTRETQYF. CDR3 coding DNA: TGTGCCAGCAGCTTAACGAGGGAGACCCAGTACTTC.

This clone has a single count. The rearrangement uses TRBV5-1 and TRBJ2-5, with 10 positions matching TRBD2. CDR3 length: 16 residues. CDR1 is SGHRS and CDR2 is YFSETQ in the germline V gene. The V gene end was trimmed by 2 bases and the J gene end by 4 bases; junction bases not matched to a gene: 8. DNA for the CDR3: TGCGCCAGCAGCTTCCCTAGCGGGGGCCTGGGAGAGACCCAGTACTTC. Translating it yields CASSFPSGGLGETQYF.

As for this clone: At one boundary the junction diverges from the germline segment, which might be a read error. The gene calls are TRBV7-9 and TRBJ1-1; D unresolved. There are 15 residues in the CDR3. Germline loops: CDR1 SEHNR, CDR2 FQNEAQ (reference sequence). CDR3 sequence (DNA): TGTTCCAGCAGCTCCCCGACTGTTTTGAACACTGAAGCTTTCTTT. Translating it yields CSSSSPTVLNTEAFF.